This T cell receptor (beta chain) was sequenced during a study of T cell responses to AZD1222 COVID-19 vaccine. This clone came up a few times. Trimming removed 5 bases at V and 0 bases at J, with 8 bases between. CDR3 length: 15 amino acids. The germline CDR1 and CDR2 sequences are SGHTA and FQGTGA. The method was immunoSEQ multiplex PCR; TCRdb's version includes in-frame clones alone and lacks a portion of them. The data contain 150,000 to 200,000 clones, approximately 86% of them singletons. The clonotype was recovered from an adult in good health. The specimen comprised peripheral blood, sampled on day 0 of AZD1222 vaccination. The chain carries TRBV7-3 and TRBJ1-6; D is unresolved. CDR3 nucleotide sequence: TGTGCCAGCAGCACGGAAAGCTCCTATAATTCACCCCTCCACTTT. Its translation: CASSTESSYNSPLHF.